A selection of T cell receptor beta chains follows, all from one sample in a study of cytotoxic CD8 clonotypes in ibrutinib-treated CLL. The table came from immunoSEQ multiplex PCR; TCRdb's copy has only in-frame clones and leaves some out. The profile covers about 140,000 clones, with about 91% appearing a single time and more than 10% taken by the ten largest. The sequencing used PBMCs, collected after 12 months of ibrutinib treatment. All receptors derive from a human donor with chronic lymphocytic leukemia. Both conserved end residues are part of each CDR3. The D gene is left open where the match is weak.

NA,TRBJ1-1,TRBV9,TGTGCCAGCAGCGTAGTAGAACAGCCCCGGCCAGAAGCTTTCTTT,CASSVVEQPRPEAFF
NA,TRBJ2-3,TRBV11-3,TGTGCCAGCAGCTTGGGTCGGAGCACAGATACGCAGTATTTT,CASSLGRSTDTQYF
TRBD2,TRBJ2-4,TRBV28,TGTGCCAGCAGCCCCGGGCCCGGACTAGCGGATTTAGCCAAAAACATTCAGTACTTC,CASSPGPGLADLAKNIQYF
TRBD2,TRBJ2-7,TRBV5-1,TGCGCCAGCAGCAGGAGCCGGGACTATGACGAGCAGTACTTC,CASSRSRDYDEQYF
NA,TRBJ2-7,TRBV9,TGTGCCAGCAGCGACGGTCGGACTCAGTACTTC,CASSDGRTQYF
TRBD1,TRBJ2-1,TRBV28,TGTGCCAGCAGTGGATTAAACCCGAAGGGGGCGCTGGATGAGCAGTTCTTC,CASSGLNPKGALDEQFF
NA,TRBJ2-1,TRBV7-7,TGTGCTAGCAGCTTAGGGTCCTACAATGAGCAGTTCTTC,CASSLGSYNEQFF
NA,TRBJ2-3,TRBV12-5,TGTGCTAGTGGTTCCGAGCGGGCCACAGATACGCAGTATTTT,CASGSERATDTQYF
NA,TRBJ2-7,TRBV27,TGTGCCAGCAGTTTACGGCCTCAAAGCTCCTACGAGCAGTACTTC,CASSLRPQSSYEQYF
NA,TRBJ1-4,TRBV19,TGTGCCAGTAGGGAACAGGGTTCTGAAAAACTGTTTTTT,CASREQGSEKLFF
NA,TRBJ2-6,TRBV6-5,TGTGCCAGCTCGGGGGACTCTGGGGCCAACGTCCTGACTTTC,CASSGDSGANVLTF
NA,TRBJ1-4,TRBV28,TGTGCCACCGACGACAGAACTAATGAAAAACTGTTTTTT,CATDDRTNEKLFF
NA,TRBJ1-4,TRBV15,TGTGCCACCAGCTTGGCGGATGAAAAACTGTTTTTT,CATSLADEKLFF
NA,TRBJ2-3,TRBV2,TGTGCCAGCATGGGTGAAGTCGCAGATACGCAGTATTTT,CASMGEVADTQYF
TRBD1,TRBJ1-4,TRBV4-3,TGCGCCAGCAGCCAAGGACAGGGGGGTGAAAAACTGTTTTTT,CASSQGQGGEKLFF
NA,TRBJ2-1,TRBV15,TGTGCCACCAGCGGGGGACGGGGCAATGAGCAGTTCTTC,CATSGGRGNEQFF
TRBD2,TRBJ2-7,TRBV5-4,TGTGCCAGCAGCTTGGGACTAGCGGGAGCATACGAGCAGTACTTC,CASSLGLAGAYEQYF